This T cell receptor beta chain comes out of a study of blood T cell repertoires in COVID-19. Background on the study: Italy, Spain and the United States were the sources of the convalescent and acute COVID-19 samples. From T cells, B-cell-depleted T cells, or PBMCs came the material, which was cDNA or gDNA.

Losses at the gene ends were 4 bases for V and 0 bases for J; bases not matched to a gene: 11. The CDR3 runs 17 residues. CDR1 is MNHNS, CDR2 SASEGT, per germline. In the original processing: The assay estimated nucleated cells by amplifying reference gene primers. Some clones are missing from TCRdb's copy, which holds only in-frame ones; the method was immunoSEQ multiplex PCR. Clone size and the V and J calls come from that table; the DNA yielded D and trimming. Among 150,000 to 200,000 clones listed, more than 75% were seen once. The sequence derives from a woman aged 45-60 years with active or convalescent COVID-19. The sequenced material came from peripheral blood. The chain carries TRBV6-1 and TRBJ1-1; 7 bases are a match to TRBD1. CDR3 loop: CASSGTRGAVVNTEAFF. Written as DNA, the CDR3 is TGTGCCAGCAGTGGGACCAGGGGGGCGGTTGTGAACACTGAAGCTTTCTTT.